The rows below give T cell receptor beta chains drawn from one sample of a study of cytomegalovirus exposure and HLA in healthy donors. Clones were sequenced by immunoSEQ multiplex PCR, and TCRdb holds only the in-frame ones, with some missing. The sample includes roughly 100,000 clones, just under 70% of them seen just once. The sample consisted of PBMCs. These receptors were obtained from a woman between 50 and 59 years old in good health and CMV-seropositive. CDR3s include the opening cysteine and the closing phenylalanine or tryptophan. A D gene is named only where the DNA matches it firmly. Some rows mark clone size as missing; the rest say once, few, many or name a class of expanded clone.

v_call	clone_size	j_call	d_call	cdr3_nt	cdr3_aa
TRBV19	.	TRBJ2-7	TRBD1	TGTGCCAGTAGTATAGTAACAGGGGTCTACGAGCAGTACTTC	CASSIVTGVYEQYF
TRBV6-6	.	TRBJ2-1	TRBD2	TGTGCCAGCAGGTCAACTAGCGGGGCCTACAATGAGCAGTTCTTC	CASRSTSGAYNEQFF
TRBV13	few	TRBJ2-1	.	TGTGCCAGCAGCTCACTAGTTGGCAATGAGCAGTTCTTC	CASSSLVGNEQFF
TRBV5-1	.	TRBJ2-7	.	TGCGCCAGCAGCGGGGGGACAGCGACCTACGAGCAGTACTTC	CASSGGTATYEQYF
TRBV2	.	TRBJ2-1	TRBD2	TGTGCCAGCACTTTAGGGAGGGTAGGGGAACAGTTCTTC	CASTLGRVGEQFF
TRBV7-9	.	TRBJ2-4	.	TGTGCCAGCAGCTTTGGGGACACGACTTACAAAAACATTCAGTACTTC	CASSFGDTTYKNIQYF
TRBV18	.	TRBJ2-5	TRBD2	TGTGCCAGCTCACCACTCCTCCAGCGGGGGGAGACCCAGTACTTC	CASSPLLQRGETQYF
TRBV11-2	.	TRBJ2-2	TRBD2	TGTGCCAGCGCTTATAGCGGGAGAAGAGGCGTGAACACCGGGGAGCTGTTTTTT	CASAYSGRRGVNTGELFF
TRBV5-6	few	TRBJ1-1	.	TGTGCCAGCAGCTTAATCAACCAGGGAGGTTTGGTCGCTTTCTTT	CASSLINQGGLVAFF
TRBV9	few	TRBJ2-7	.	TGTGCCAGCAGCGTAGAAGCAGGGGCTTCCTACGAGCAGTACTTC	CASSVEAGASYEQYF
TRBV19	.	TRBJ1-5	TRBD1	TGTGCCAGTAGAGACAGGGCTAGCAATCAGCCCCAGCATTTT	CASRDRASNQPQHF
TRBV14	.	TRBJ2-1	.	TGTGCCAGCAGCCAATGGCAGGGGGGCTCCTACAATGAGCAGTTCTTC	CASSQWQGGSYNEQFF